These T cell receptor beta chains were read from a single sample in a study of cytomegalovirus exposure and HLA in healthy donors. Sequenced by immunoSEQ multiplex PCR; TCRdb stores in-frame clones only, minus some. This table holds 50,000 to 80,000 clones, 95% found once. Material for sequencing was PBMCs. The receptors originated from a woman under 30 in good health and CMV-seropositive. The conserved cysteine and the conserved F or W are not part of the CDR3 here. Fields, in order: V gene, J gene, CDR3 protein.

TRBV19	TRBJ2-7	ASSPRTGGFPNEQY
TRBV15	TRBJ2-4	ATSRGYRDRSLQY
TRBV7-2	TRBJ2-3	ASSRGLAGAPANTQY
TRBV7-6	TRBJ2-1	ASSLGGGDEQF
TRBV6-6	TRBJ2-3	ASTGGMPDTQY
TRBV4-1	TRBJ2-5	ASSPSGVALLETQY
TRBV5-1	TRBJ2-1	ASGAGGGTYNEQF
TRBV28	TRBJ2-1	ASSIPTGTGRNNEQF
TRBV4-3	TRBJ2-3	ASSRTSGIPDTQY
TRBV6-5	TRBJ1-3	ASSSEQVIGNTIY
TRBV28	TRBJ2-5	ASSDRTSGRIETQY
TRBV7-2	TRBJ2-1	ASSLESSATNNEQF
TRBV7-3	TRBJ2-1	ASSPTGAGGEQF
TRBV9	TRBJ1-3	ASGRGQSGNTIY
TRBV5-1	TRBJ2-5	ASSLRAVRETQY
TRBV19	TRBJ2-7	ASSPPGAEQY
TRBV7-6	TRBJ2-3	ASSLGASAVTSDTQY
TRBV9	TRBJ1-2	ASSLTGDYYYGYT
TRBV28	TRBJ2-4	ASKTVAKNIQY
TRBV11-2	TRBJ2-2	ASSLDPSTGELF